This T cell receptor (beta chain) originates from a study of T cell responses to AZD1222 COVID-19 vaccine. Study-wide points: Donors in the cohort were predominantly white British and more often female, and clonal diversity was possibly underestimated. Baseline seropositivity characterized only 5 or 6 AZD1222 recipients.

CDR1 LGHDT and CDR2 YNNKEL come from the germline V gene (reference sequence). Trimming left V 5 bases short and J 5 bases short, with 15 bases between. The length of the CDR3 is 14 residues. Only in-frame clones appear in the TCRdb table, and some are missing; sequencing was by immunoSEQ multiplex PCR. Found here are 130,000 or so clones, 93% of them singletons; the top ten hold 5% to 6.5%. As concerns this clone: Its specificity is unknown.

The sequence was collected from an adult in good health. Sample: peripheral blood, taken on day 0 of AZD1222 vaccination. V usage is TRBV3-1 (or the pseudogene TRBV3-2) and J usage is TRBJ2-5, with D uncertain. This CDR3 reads CASSDPAPRETQYF. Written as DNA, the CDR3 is TGTGCCAGCAGCGATCCCGCCCCTCGGGAGACCCAGTACTTC.